The 19 T cell receptor beta chains below were found in one sample sequenced in a study of shared clonotypes between healthy human individuals (dated by TCRdb to between 2020 and 2021). Receptor amplification or capture employed the immunoSEQ multiplex PCR assay. Held by TCRdb, this immuneACCESS table contains in-frame sequences only and omits some clones. Under half of the omission traces to an unresolved V gene where checked; the cause of the rest is unknown. For this sample there are about 380,000 clones; 96% appear just once. The ten largest account for about 0.32% of the sample. The sample consisted of memory CD8+ T cells sorted from blood. The sample's cell subset or site label, decoded: CD45RO+ cells pooled with CCR7-negative TemRA cells. These TCRs come from a young man in good health.

The chain recombines TRBV11-2 with TRBJ1-2, with 8 bases lining up with TRBD1. The CDR3 contains 12 residues. With 5 bases clipped from V and 12 bases from J, the junction kept 8 bases outside the gene matches. Germline-derived CDR1 and CDR2 are SGHAT and FQNNGV. In DNA form, the CDR3 reads TGTGCCAGCAGCCTCGGGACAGGCAAGAACACCTTC. This sequence encodes CASSLGTGKNTF.

CDR3 sequence (DNA): TGCGCCAGCGGGGTACTAGAAAGCACAGATACGCAGTATTTT. Protein sequence: CASGVLESTDTQYF. The genes are TRBV5-1 and TRBJ2-3, with D maybe TRBD2 (5 bases). The CDR3 loop spans 14 amino acids. The germline gives CDR1 SGHRS, CDR2 YFSETQ. The V gene lost 7 bases and the J gene lost 0 bases, with 12 bases spanning the gap. Drawing the rest from reference TRBV5-1 and TRBJ2-3, the complete variable domain is KAGVTQTPRYLIKTRGQQVTLSCSPISGHRSVSWYQQTPGQGLQFLFEYFSETQRNKGNFPGRFSGRQFSNSRSEMNVSTLELGDSALYLCASGVLESTDTQYFGPGTRLTVL.

The chain has TRBV19 and TRBJ2-3, with D maybe TRBD1 (7 bases). V was cut by 6 bases and J by 2 bases, with 12 bases left in between. This CDR3 spans 14 amino acids. CDR1 and CDR2 (germline): LNHDA, SQIVND (reference sequence). The CDR3 loop reads CASSQGGYTDTQYF. CDR3 sequence (DNA): TGTGCCAGTAGCCAGGGGGGATACACAGATACGCAGTATTTT.

This clone was seen just once. This chain uses TRBV19 with TRBJ2-7, with 8 bases fitting TRBD1. The germline V gene has CDR1 LNHDA and CDR2 SQIVND (reference sequence). Losses at the gene ends were 8 bases for V and 2 bases for J; bases not matched to a gene: 8. The CDR3 length is 14 residues. In DNA, the CDR3 is TGTGCCAGTTCACGACAGGGGATGACCTACGAGCAGTACTTC. Translated: CASSRQGMTYEQYF.

The rearrangement uses TRBV10-1 and TRBJ2-7; 10 bases fit TRBD2. The germline V gene has CDR1 WNHNN and CDR2 SYGVQD (reference sequence). V lost 8 bases to trimming and J lost 4 bases; unmatched junction nucleotides: 11. CDR3 length equals 15 residues. The CDR3 protein is CASGYPPAGGYEQYF. The CDR3, as DNA: TGCGCCAGCGGGTACCCACCAGCGGGAGGGTACGAGCAGTACTTC.

The gene calls are TRBV6-1 and TRBJ2-5; 7 positions match TRBD2. There are 12 residues in the CDR3. Germline values: CDR1 MNHNS, CDR2 SASEGT. V shed 4 bases, J shed 4 bases, and the junction held 0 bases outside the gene matches. The CDR3 coding sequence is TGTGCCAGCAGTGCGGGGGGAGAGACCCAGTACTTC. Its translation: CASSAGGETQYF.

The genes are TRBV6-6 and TRBJ2-3; 7 bases are shared with TRBD1. J gave up 5 bases and V 1 base, and 9 bases lay outside the gene matches. Germline assignment: CDR1 MNHNY and CDR2 SVGAGI (reference sequence). This CDR3 comprises 16 residues. The CDR3 is CASSYFKTGHGDTQYF. The CDR3 DNA follows: TGTGCCAGCAGTTACTTCAAGACAGGGCATGGAGATACGCAGTATTTT.

J is TRBJ2-1 and V is TRBV18, with TRBD1 identical over 9 bases. The CDR3 covers 15 residues. The ends lost 4 bases at V and 7 bases at J; junction bases unmatched: 8. Germline V lookup: CDR1 KGHSH, CDR2 LQKENI. CDR3 nucleotide sequence: TGTGCCAGCTCACGGGTGACAGGGGGGACTAATGAGCAGTTCTTC. It specifies CASSRVTGGTNEQFF. The complete variable domain, with remaining parts taken from reference TRBV18 and TRBJ2-1, reads NAGVMQNPRHLVRRRGQEARLRCSPMKGHSHVYWYRQLPEEGLKFMVYLQKENIIDESGMPKERFSAEFPKEGPSILRIQQVVRGDSAAYFCASSRVTGGTNEQFFGPGTRLTVL.

V and J are TRBV15 and TRBJ2-1; TRBD2 is a possible D gene (6 bases). Germline-derived CDR1 and CDR2 are LNHNV and YYDKDF (reference sequence). The CDR3 length is 12 residues. V lost 3 bases to trimming and J lost 14 bases, with 14 bases between them. This CDR3 is CATSRRIGEEFF. CDR3 bases: TGTGCCACCAGCAGGCGAATAGGGGAGGAGTTCTTC.

The chain has TRBV18 and TRBJ2-3; D unresolved. Germline V gene data show CDR1 as KGHSH and CDR2 as LQKENI. Trimming stripped 1 base from V and 5 bases from J, with 4 bases between. The CDR3 loop spans 12 amino acids. CDR3 residues: CASSPLLDTQYF. CDR3 DNA: TGTGCCAGCTCACCACTGCTAGATACGCAGTATTTT. Looking up the rest from reference TRBV18 and TRBJ2-3 gives the full variable domain: NAGVMQNPRHLVRRRGQEARLRCSPMKGHSHVYWYRQLPEEGLKFMVYLQKENIIDESGMPKERFSAEFPKEGPSILRIQQVVRGDSAAYFCASSPLLDTQYFGPGTRLTVL.

V usage is TRBV5-1 and J usage is TRBJ2-3; 7 positions agree with TRBD2. The CDR3 length is 17 residues. The V gene's germline CDR1 is SGHRS and CDR2 YFSETQ. The ends lost 1 base at V and 2 bases at J; junction bases unmatched: 10. CDR3 protein: CASSLLVASGHTDTQYF. CDR3 nucleotide sequence: TGCGCCAGCAGCTTGTTGGTGGCTAGCGGACACACAGATACGCAGTATTTT.

The chain couples TRBV2 to TRBJ2-1, with D unclear. The CDR3 contains 11 residues. Germline CDR1 is SNHLY and CDR2 is FYNNEI. V was clipped by 7 bases and J by 9 bases, with 10 bases between them. The CDR3 region is CASNVGIEQFF. CDR3 bases: TGTGCCAGCAATGTGGGGATTGAGCAGTTCTTC. Drawing the rest from reference TRBV2 and TRBJ2-1, the complete variable domain is EPEVTQTPSHQVTQMGQEVILRCVPISNHLYFYWYRQILGQKVEFLVSFYNNEISEKSEIFDDQFSVERPDGSNFTLKIRSTKLEDSAMYFCASNVGIEQFFGPGTRLTVL.

The chain links TRBV27 to TRBJ2-7; D might be TRBD1 (6 bases). Germline V lookup: CDR1 MNHEY, CDR2 SMNVEV (reference sequence). CDR3 length: 13 residues. The V and J ends lost 5 bases and 3 bases respectively, with 11 bases between them. The CDR3 coding sequence is TGTGCCAGCAGTGTCCAACAGGGCTACGAGCAGTACTTC. The encoded protein is CASSVQQGYEQYF.

V gene TRBV10-3 combines with J gene TRBJ2-3, with TRBD2 matching over 11 bases. The CDR3 consists of 13 residues. The trim removed 8 bases at V and 6 bases at J, leaving 4 bases unmatched. In germline, CDR1 is ENHRY, CDR2 SYGVKD. Written as DNA, the CDR3 is TGTGCCATCCTAGCGGGAGGTGGTGATACGCAGTATTTT. It codes for CAILAGGGDTQYF.

On this clone itself: The sample carries other DNA sequences with the same CDR3. The rearrangement uses TRBV10-3 and TRBJ2-7; 8 positions agree with TRBD1. In germline, CDR1 is ENHRY, CDR2 SYGVKD. After removal of 4 bases from V and 3 bases from J, the junction contained 2 bases not matched to a gene. This CDR3 comprises 13 residues. The CDR3: CAISGTGGYEQYF. CDR3 sequence (DNA): TGTGCCATCAGTGGAACAGGGGGCTACGAGCAGTACTTC.

The chain has TRBV7-6 and TRBJ2-5, with 8 bases matching TRBD2. V was pared by 5 bases and J by 2 bases, with 4 bases of the junction left unmatched. Germline V gene sequence: CDR1 SGHVS, CDR2 FNYEAQ. This CDR3 comprises 14 residues. Written as DNA, the CDR3 is TGTGCCAGCAGCGGTACTAGCGGTCAAGAGACCCAGTACTTC. Amino acids: CASSGTSGQETQYF.

The V and J genes are TRBV14 and TRBJ2-7; D perhaps matches TRBD1 (6 bases). The CDR3 covers 15 residues. V was trimmed by 4 bases and J by 3 bases, leaving 16 bases between them. The germline V gene has CDR1 SGHDN and CDR2 FVKESK. CDR3: CASSPSAGAVYEQYF. The CDR3 DNA sequence: TGTGCCAGCAGCCCCTCGGCAGGGGCTGTCTACGAGCAGTACTTC. Complete variable domain (other parts from reference TRBV14 and TRBJ2-7): EAGVTQFPSHSVIEKGQTVTLRCDPISGHDNLYWYRRVMGKEIKFLLHFVKESKQDESGMPNNRFLAERTGGTYSTLKVQPAELEDSGVYFCASSPSAGAVYEQYFGPGTRLTVT.

This chain connects TRBV9 to TRBJ2-1; 9 nucleotides line up with TRBD2. V dropped 7 bases and J dropped 2; count of bases not matched to a gene: 4. Germline V gene lookup returns CDR1 SGDLS and CDR2 YYNGEE. This CDR3 has 14 amino acids. As DNA, the CDR3 is TGTGCCAGCGCTAGCGGGAATCCCTACAATGAGCAGTTCTTC. Translation: CASASGNPYNEQFF.

In regard to this clone: Other nucleotide sequences from this sample produce the same CDR3. The rearrangement joins TRBV11-2 to TRBJ2-1; a possible D gene is TRBD2 (6 bases). V shed 1 base and J shed 4 bases, with 8 bases lying between them. Germline V gives CDR1 SGHAT, CDR2 FQNNGV. The CDR3 covers 14 residues. The CDR3 DNA sequence: TGTGCCAGCAGCTTAGCTGGGGGGTACAATGAGCAGTTCTTC. Its translation: CASSLAGGYNEQFF.